The table lists the clone carrying this TCR beta chain with a count of one. What it recognizes is unknown. Sequencing used immunoSEQ multiplex PCR; TCRdb keeps in-frame clones, though not all of them. This sample has 850,000 to 1,200,000 clones, with 60% to 80% found just once. This sample stems from a study of shared clonotypes between healthy human individuals. Notes on the study in general: Despite large depth, sorted-subset datasets appeared incompletely sequenced.

The CDR3 has 15 amino acids. Germline CDR1 reads MNHNS; CDR2 reads SASEGT. Trimming shortened V by 6 bases and J by 0 bases, and 13 bases separated the two germline ends. The receptor's source is a man between 18 and 29 years old in good health. Sequencing used memory CD4+ T cells sorted from blood. Subset meaning: CD45RA-negative fraction. J is TRBJ2-3 and V is TRBV6-1; tentative D call: TRBD2 (5 bases). CDR3 region: CASRLGLTSTDTQYF. The CDR3, as DNA: TGTGCCAGCAGGTTAGGACTGACTAGCACAGATACGCAGTATTTT.